What follows describes a single T cell receptor beta chain. The data originate from a study of blood T cell repertoires in COVID-19. Study information: Whether acute or convalescent, the COVID-19 samples came from the United States, Italy and Spain. Sources were T cells, B-cell-depleted T cells, or PBMCs; the material itself was cDNA or gDNA.

Germline values: CDR1 LGHDT, CDR2 YNNKEL (reference sequence). CDR3 length equals 14 residues. V shed 0 bases and J shed 4 bases, with 9 bases lying between them. Assay used: immunoSEQ multiplex PCR; TCRdb lists only in-frame clones, some missing. The table shows 250,000 to 350,000 clones, with roughly 87% occurring only once. The chain joins TRBV3-1 (or the pseudogene TRBV3-2) to TRBJ1-1; D unclear. The TCR comes from a woman aged 25 to 39 who had recovered from COVID-19. The specimen sequenced was PBMCs or T cells enriched from blood (not recorded which). This chain's CDR3 is CASSQDGTGTEAFF. The CDR3 bases are TGTGCCAGCAGCCAAGATGGTACGGGCACTGAAGCTTTCTTT.